Here is one T cell receptor beta chain with its context. The entry originates in a study of control samples from healthy donors and cancer patients. This CDR3 is 19 amino acids long. Germline loops: CDR1 LGHNA, CDR2 YSLEER. Losses at the gene ends were 2 bases for V and 2 bases for J; bases not matched to a gene: 11. The method was immunoSEQ multiplex PCR; TCRdb's version includes in-frame clones alone and lacks a portion of them. This sample has 180,000 or so clones, with about 94% found just once. This TCR came from a woman aged 60-75 years in good health. The chain recombines TRBV4-3 with TRBJ1-4, with 10 bases that match TRBD1. Sequencing was performed on blood. This chain's CDR3 is CASSQPPRDRGMTNEKLFF. CDR3 bases: TGCGCCAGCAGCCAACCCCCAAGGGACAGGGGTATGACTAATGAAAAACTGTTTTTT.